This T cell receptor (beta chain) was identified in a study of blood T cell repertoires in COVID-19. As for the study in general: Researchers got acute and convalescent COVID-19 samples from the United States, Italy and Spain. Nucleic acid was either cDNA or gDNA, and it came from T cells, B-cell-depleted T cells, or PBMCs.

Generated by immunoSEQ multiplex PCR, the TCRdb table keeps only in-frame clones and is missing some. The repertoire includes approximately 250,000 clones, around four fifths of them detected once, and roughly 4.5% sits in the top ten. Germline trimming cut 5 bases from V and 6 bases from J; bases unmatched to any gene: 9. Germline V CDR1 and CDR2: SGHTA, FQGNSA. The CDR3 length is 15 residues. The V call is TRBV7-2, the J call TRBJ2-2; the match to TRBD1 covers 7 bases. The source material was peripheral blood. The TCR comes from a man aged 55-75 years who had recovered from COVID-19. The CDR3 DNA follows: TGTGCCAGCAGCCCCCACAGGGGTCTGGCCGGGGAGCTGTTTTTT. Protein sequence: CASSPHRGLAGELFF.